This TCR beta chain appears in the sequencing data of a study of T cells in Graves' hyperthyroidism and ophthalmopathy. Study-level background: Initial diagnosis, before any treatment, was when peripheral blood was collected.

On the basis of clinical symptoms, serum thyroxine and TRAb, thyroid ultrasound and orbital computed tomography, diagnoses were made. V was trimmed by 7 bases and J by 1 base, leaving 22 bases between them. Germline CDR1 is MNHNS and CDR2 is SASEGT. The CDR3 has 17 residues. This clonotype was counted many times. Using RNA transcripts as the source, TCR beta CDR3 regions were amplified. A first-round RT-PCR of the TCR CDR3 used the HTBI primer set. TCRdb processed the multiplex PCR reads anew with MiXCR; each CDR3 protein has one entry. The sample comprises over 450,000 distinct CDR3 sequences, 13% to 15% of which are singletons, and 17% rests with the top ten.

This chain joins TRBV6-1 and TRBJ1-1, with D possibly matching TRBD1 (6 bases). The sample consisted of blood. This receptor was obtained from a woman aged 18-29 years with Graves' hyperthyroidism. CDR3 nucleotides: TGTGCCAGCACCAAGGGGGACTTGGGGCGTGGGAACACTGAAGCTTTCTTT. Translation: CASTKGDLGRGNTEAFF.